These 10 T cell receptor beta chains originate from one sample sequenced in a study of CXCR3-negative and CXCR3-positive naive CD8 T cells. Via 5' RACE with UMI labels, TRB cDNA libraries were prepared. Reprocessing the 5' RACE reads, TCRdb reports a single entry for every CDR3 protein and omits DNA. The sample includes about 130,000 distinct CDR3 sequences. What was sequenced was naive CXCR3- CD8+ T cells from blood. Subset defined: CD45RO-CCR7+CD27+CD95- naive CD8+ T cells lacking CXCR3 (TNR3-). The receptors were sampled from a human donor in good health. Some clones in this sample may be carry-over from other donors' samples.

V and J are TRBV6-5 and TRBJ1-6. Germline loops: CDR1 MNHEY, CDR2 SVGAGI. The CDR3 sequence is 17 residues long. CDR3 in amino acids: CASSYEGWGSYNSPLHF.

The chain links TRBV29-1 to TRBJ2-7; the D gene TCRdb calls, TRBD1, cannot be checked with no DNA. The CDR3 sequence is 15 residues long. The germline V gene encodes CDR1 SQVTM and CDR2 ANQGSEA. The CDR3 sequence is CSVAPPGQGPYEQYF.

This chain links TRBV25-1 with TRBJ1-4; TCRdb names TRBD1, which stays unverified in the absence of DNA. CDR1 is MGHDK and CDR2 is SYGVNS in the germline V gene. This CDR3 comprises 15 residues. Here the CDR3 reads CASSGQGFGNEKLFF.

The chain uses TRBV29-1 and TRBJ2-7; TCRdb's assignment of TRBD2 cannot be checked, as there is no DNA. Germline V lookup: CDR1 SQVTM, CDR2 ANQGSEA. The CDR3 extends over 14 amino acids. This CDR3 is CSVVGLAGTYEQYF.

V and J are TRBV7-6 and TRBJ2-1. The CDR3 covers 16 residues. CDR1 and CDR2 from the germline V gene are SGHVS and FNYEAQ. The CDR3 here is CASSFSGPHSYNEQFF.

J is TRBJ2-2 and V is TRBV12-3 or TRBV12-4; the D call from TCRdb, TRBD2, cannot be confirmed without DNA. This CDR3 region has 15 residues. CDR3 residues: CASSSSGGGTGELFF.

This CDR3 reads CASRRGGPSNEQFF. The chain joins TRBV4-3 to TRBJ2-1; TCRdb outputs TRBD1, but without DNA this stays unchecked. From germline, CDR1 is LGHNA and CDR2 YSLEER. The CDR3 has 14 residues.

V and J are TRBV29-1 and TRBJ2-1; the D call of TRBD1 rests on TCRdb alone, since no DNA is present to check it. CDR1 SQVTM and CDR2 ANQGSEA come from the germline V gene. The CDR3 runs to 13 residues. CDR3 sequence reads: CSVVRDGGNEQFF.

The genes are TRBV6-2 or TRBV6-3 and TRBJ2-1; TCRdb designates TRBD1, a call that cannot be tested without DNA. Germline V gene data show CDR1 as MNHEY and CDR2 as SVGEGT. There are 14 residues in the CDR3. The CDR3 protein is CASSPLGGADEQFF.

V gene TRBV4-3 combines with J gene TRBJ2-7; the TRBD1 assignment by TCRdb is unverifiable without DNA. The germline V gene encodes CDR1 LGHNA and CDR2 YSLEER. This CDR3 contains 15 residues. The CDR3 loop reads CASSQGDRELDEQYF.